The 28 T cell receptor beta chains reported below all come from one sample, sequenced in a study of cytomegalovirus exposure and HLA in healthy donors. The PCR made use of 60 Vbeta and 13 Jbeta primers. Method: immunoSEQ multiplex PCR; TCRdb's copy keeps in-frame clones and lacks some. This sample has 85,000 to 130,000 clones, with nearly 80% found just once. The specimen sequenced was PBMCs. These receptors were obtained from a man in his 60s in good health and CMV-seropositive.

The chain has TRBV6-5 and TRBJ1-2; 10 positions agree with TRBD1. Unmatched junction bases numbered 9, after V lost 4 bases and J lost 4 bases. There are 16 residues in the CDR3. Looked up from germline, CDR1 is MNHEY and CDR2 is SVGAGI. The CDR3 nucleotides read TGTGCCAGCAGTTTCTTCGGGACAGGGGAGTTCTATGGCTACACCTTC. Encoded protein: CASSFFGTGEFYGYTF.

The genes are TRBV5-6 and TRBJ2-6; D gene uncertain. Germline values: CDR1 SGHDT, CDR2 YYEEEE. CDR3 length: 15 residues. Trimming removed 1 base from V and 3 bases from J, with 8 bases in between. CDR3 sequence reads: CASSLNPGGANVLTF. The CDR3 bases are TGTGCCAGCAGCTTGAATCCAGGTGGGGCCAACGTCCTGACTTTC.

This clone was seen only a few times. The gene calls are TRBV5-1 and TRBJ2-1, with D maybe TRBD1 (6 bases). The germline V and J ends were trimmed by 0 bases and 6 bases, with 7 bases remaining between them. The CDR3 is made up of 13 amino acids. In germline, CDR1 is SGHRS, CDR2 YFSETQ. CDR3: CASSLGRGNEQFF. CDR3 bases: TGCGCCAGCAGCTTGGGCAGGGGCAATGAGCAGTTCTTC.

The chain employs TRBV6-8 and TRBJ1-3, with a weak D call TRBD1 (6 bases). Trimming removed 4 bases at V and 4 bases at J, with 17 bases between. The CDR3 consists of 16 residues. The germline V gene has CDR1 MNHGY and CDR2 SAAAGT. This CDR3 reads CASSSDGDKLGNTIYF. The CDR3 bases are TGTGCCAGCAGTTCGGATGGGGACAAGTTAGGAAACACCATATATTTT.

The gene calls are TRBV4-2 and TRBJ2-5; 10 nucleotides align to TRBD2. The length of the CDR3 is 16 residues. Germline CDR1 is LGHNA and CDR2 is YNFKEQ. V was pared by 0 bases and J by 4 bases, with 5 bases of the junction left unmatched. CDR3: CASSQDPSGGAETQYF. CDR3 nucleotides: TGTGCCAGCAGCCAAGACCCGAGCGGGGGGGCAGAGACCCAGTACTTC.

The chain employs TRBV6-5 and TRBJ1-2, with D tentatively TRBD1 (6 bases). The ends were cut back, 6 bases at V and 5 bases at J, with 16 bases in the middle. In germline, CDR1 is MNHEY, CDR2 SVGAGI. This CDR3 region has 14 residues. CDR3: CASRRLQGPYGYTF. CDR3 coding DNA: TGTGCCAGCAGACGCTTACAGGGACCGTATGGCTACACCTTC.

The chain has TRBV15 and TRBJ1-5; D gene unclear. CDR1 and CDR2 (germline): LNHNV, YYDKDF (reference sequence). The CDR3 loop spans 14 amino acids. The V and J ends lost 0 bases and 3 bases respectively, with 6 bases between them. DNA for the CDR3: TGTGCCACCAGCAGAGATCTAGTCAATCAGCCCCAGCATTTT. Amino acids: CATSRDLVNQPQHF.

The chain carries TRBV27 and TRBJ1-1, with TRBD1 as a possible D gene (6 bases). V was clipped by 7 bases and J by 2 bases, with 14 bases between them. CDR1 is MNHEY, CDR2 SMNVEV, per germline (reference sequence). This CDR3 has 14 amino acids. The DNA of the CDR3 is TGTGCCAGCACTCGGACAGTCTTAAACACTGAAGCTTTCTTT. Translating it yields CASTRTVLNTEAFF.

V is TRBV11-2 and J is TRBJ1-6, with 10 positions matching TRBD1. J gave up 0 bases and V 4 bases, and 3 bases lay outside the gene matches. Germline CDR1 is SGHAT and CDR2 is FQNNGV. The CDR3 loop spans 17 amino acids. The chain's CDR3 is CASSSRDRGSYNSPLHF. The CDR3 DNA is TGTGCCAGCAGCTCCCGGGACAGGGGCTCCTATAATTCACCCCTCCACTTT.

A few counts support this clone. V is TRBV6-4 and J is TRBJ1-2; TRBD1 might be the D (6 bases). The germline V and J ends were trimmed by 0 bases and 7 bases, with 15 bases remaining between them. CDR1 MRHNA and CDR2 SNTAGT come from the germline V gene. The CDR3 contains 15 residues. The DNA of the CDR3 is TGTGCCAGCAGTGACTCGATACAGGGAGTGGGTGGCTACACCTTC. It is translated as CASSDSIQGVGGYTF.

The table lists this clone with a few counts. The chain uses TRBV9 and TRBJ1-5; TRBD1 matches 8 bases. Trimming cost V 4 bases and J 9 bases; bases outside gene matches: 6. The CDR3 length is 13 residues. Germline CDR1 and CDR2: SGDLS and YYNGEE. The CDR3 sequence is CASSLGQGRPQHF. The CDR3 DNA follows: TGTGCCAGCAGCTTAGGACAGGGACGGCCCCAGCATTTT.

V and J are TRBV7-6 and TRBJ2-7; TRBD1 agrees at 10 bases. Germline CDR1 SGHVS, CDR2 FNYEAQ. The junction had 6 bases not matched to a gene; V was cut back by 7 bases and J by 3 bases. The CDR3 runs to 14 residues. CDR3: CASTPRTGGYEQYF. CDR3 nucleotides: TGTGCCAGCACCCCTCGGACAGGGGGCTACGAGCAGTACTTC.

The chain joins TRBV10-3 to TRBJ2-3, with D tentatively TRBD1 (6 bases). The germline V gene has CDR1 ENHRY and CDR2 SYGVKD. Trimming took 7 bases from V and 1 from J, leaving 9 bases between them. The length of the CDR3 is 13 residues. The CDR3 loop is CAINSGGTDTQYF. In nucleotides, the CDR3 is TGTGCCATCAATTCAGGGGGCACAGATACGCAGTATTTT.

J is TRBJ2-1 and V is TRBV2; 11 bases agree with TRBD2. This CDR3 has 15 amino acids. Germline V lookup: CDR1 SNHLY, CDR2 FYNNEI. V lost 6 bases to trimming and J lost 5 bases; unmatched junction nucleotides: 6. The CDR3 sequence: CASSARLAGNNEQFF. The CDR3 nucleotides read TGTGCCAGCAGCGCTAGACTAGCGGGAAACAATGAGCAGTTCTTC.

The rearrangement joins TRBV5-1 to TRBJ2-1; D not resolved. V dropped 2 bases and J dropped 5 bases, with 23 bases sitting between them. The CDR3 has 18 amino acids. Per the germline V gene, CDR1 is SGHRS and CDR2 is YFSETQ. The CDR3 nucleotides are TGCGCCAGCAGCTTTTTTTACCCGGGTGTCTCCCCAAACAATGAGCAGTTCTTC. Translating gives CASSFFYPGVSPNNEQFF.

This clone was detected only a few times. The J gene is TRBJ2-5, the V gene TRBV7-2; 9 bases are shared with TRBD2. V was pared by 5 bases and J by 2 bases, with 3 bases of the junction left unmatched. Germline V gene lookup returns CDR1 SGHTA and CDR2 FQGNSA. The CDR3 covers 14 residues. CDR3 protein: CASSRTSVQETQYF. The CDR3 nucleotides are TGTGCCAGCAGCCGGACTAGCGTACAAGAGACCCAGTACTTC.

The chain recombines TRBV4-1 with TRBJ2-7; TRBD1 matches at 7 bases. The germline gives CDR1 MGHRA, CDR2 YSYEKL. This CDR3 contains 13 residues. The V gene end was trimmed by 9 bases and the J gene end by 3 bases; junction bases not matched to a gene: 8. DNA for the CDR3: TGCGCCAGTTCCCTGGGACAGTTCTACGAGCAGTACTTC. The encoded protein is CASSLGQFYEQYF.

The chain couples TRBV19 to TRBJ2-7, with no clear D. V dropped 1 base and J dropped 7 bases, with 5 bases sitting between them. Germline V gene data show CDR1 as LNHDA and CDR2 as SQIVND (reference sequence). This CDR3 has 11 amino acids. The CDR3 spells CASSIGREQYF. CDR3 nucleotides: TGTGCCAGTAGTATAGGTCGGGAGCAGTACTTC. Drawing the rest from reference TRBV19 and TRBJ2-7, the complete variable domain is DGGITQSPKYLFRKEGQNVTLSCEQNLNHDAMYWYRQDPGQGLRLIYYSQIVNDFQKGDIAEGYSVSREKKESFPLTVTSAQKNPTAFYLCASSIGREQYFGPGTRLTVT.

This chain connects TRBV4-2 to TRBJ2-1, with 8 bases that match TRBD2. Germline CDR1 reads LGHNA; CDR2 reads YNFKEQ. Trimming cost V 0 bases and J 6 bases; bases outside gene matches: 10. The CDR3 sequence is 17 residues long. CDR3 in DNA: TGTGCCAGCAGCCAAGAGGTAGCGGGGTCCCTAGGCAATGAGCAGTTCTTC. The encoded protein is CASSQEVAGSLGNEQFF.

This clone has a handful of counts. The identical CDR3 is also encoded by other nucleotide sequences in the sample. The chain is built from TRBV6-1 and TRBJ1-3, with D perhaps matching TRBD1 (6 bases). The V end lost 2 bases, the J end lost 2 bases, and 7 bases lay between the germline ends. Germline-derived CDR1 and CDR2 are MNHNS and SASEGT. The CDR3 spans 14 residues. The DNA for the CDR3 is TGTGCCAGCAGTGAAAGGGGGACTGGAAACACCATATATTTT. This sequence encodes CASSERGTGNTIYF.

The chain carries TRBV7-8 and TRBJ2-2; weak D call: TRBD2 (5 bases). Germline CDR1 reads SGHVS; CDR2 reads FQNEAQ. CDR3 length equals 13 residues. V lost 3 bases and J 5 bases, leaving 7 bases between the germline ends. The CDR3 loop is CASSLGGTGELFF. As DNA, the CDR3 is TGTGCCAGCAGCTTGGGCGGGACCGGGGAGCTGTTTTTT.

This chain links TRBV5-1 with TRBJ1-2, with unresolved D. Germline CDR1 and CDR2: SGHRS and YFSETQ. The length of the CDR3 is 14 residues. Trimming stripped 0 bases from V and 6 bases from J, with 12 bases between. CDR3: CASSLAEVGNGYTF. The CDR3 DNA follows: TGCGCCAGCAGCTTGGCGGAGGTTGGGAATGGCTACACCTTC.

V is TRBV4-1 and J is TRBJ2-7; 12 bases fit TRBD2. This CDR3 is built from 17 residues. Germline V gene lookup returns CDR1 MGHRA and CDR2 YSYEKL. Germline trimming cut 0 bases from V and 4 bases from J; bases unmatched to any gene: 7. CDR3 nucleotide sequence: TGCGCCAGCAGCCAAGATCTCGGAGGACTAGCGGGGTACGAGCAGTACTTC. Its protein product is CASSQDLGGLAGYEQYF.

The CDR3 DNA reads TGTGCCAGCAGCTTCCAGATTGGTGAAGCTTTCTTT. Its translation is CASSFQIGEAFF. The chain joins TRBV11-2 to TRBJ1-1; no firm D call. Between the trimmed V and J ends, which lost 3 bases and 7 bases, there was a span of 9 bases. CDR1 and CDR2 (germline): SGHAT, FQNNGV. The CDR3 is 12 amino acids.

The rearrangement joins TRBV2 to TRBJ1-5, with D uncertain. Germline V gives CDR1 SNHLY, CDR2 FYNNEI. The CDR3 covers 11 residues. V lost 5 bases to trimming and J lost 5 bases, with 4 bases between them. The CDR3 loop reads CASSLDQPQHF. CDR3 nucleotide sequence: TGTGCCAGCAGTCTCGATCAGCCCCAGCATTTT. Using reference TRBV2 and TRBJ1-5 for the parts outside the CDR3, the full variable domain is EPEVTQTPSHQVTQMGQEVILRCVPISNHLYFYWYRQILGQKVEFLVSFYNNEISEKSEIFDDQFSVERPDGSNFTLKIRSTKLEDSAMYFCASSLDQPQHFGDGTRLSIL.

The chain joins TRBV30 to TRBJ1-5; perhaps TRBD1 as D (6 bases). In germline, CDR1 is GTSNPN, CDR2 SVGIG (reference sequence). The germline V and J ends were trimmed by 5 bases and 3 bases, with 11 bases remaining between them. The CDR3 runs to 13 residues. DNA for the CDR3: TGTGCCTGGGATCAGGGGCACAATCAGCCCCAGCATTTT. It encodes CAWDQGHNQPQHF.

This rearrangement joins TRBV11-2 to TRBJ2-1; D uncertain. The germline V gene has CDR1 SGHAT and CDR2 FQNNGV. V gave up 4 bases and J gave up 9 bases, with 10 bases separating them. The CDR3 runs to 12 residues. The CDR3 here is CASSSQVGEQFF. The CDR3 region has the DNA TGTGCCAGCAGCTCCCAGGTTGGTGAGCAGTTCTTC.

The chain is built from TRBV5-4 and TRBJ1-1, with 11 nucleotides matching TRBD1. Trimming cost V 7 bases and J 1 base; bases outside gene matches: 6. The CDR3 has 15 amino acids. Germline CDR1 SGHNT, CDR2 YYREEE (reference sequence). The CDR3 DNA reads as TGTGCCAGCGGGGGACAGGGGGTCCGGAACACTGAAGCTTTCTTT. Encoded protein: CASGGQGVRNTEAFF.